Listed here are 11 T cell receptor beta chains from one sample, sequenced in a study of T cell repertoires in cytomegalovirus infection. Each CDR3 protein gets one entry after TCRdb re-called the reads with MiXCR. Here the sample spans 480,000 or so distinct CDR3 sequences, approximately 10% being singletons. Sequencing was performed on PBMCs. The receptors derive from a human donor in good health (CMV status not recorded). Some clones in this sample may be carry-over from other donors' samples.

This clonotype has a count of ten or more. The chain is built from TRBV6-5 and TRBJ1-2, with D possibly matching TRBD1 (5 bases). CDR1 is MNHEY, CDR2 SVGAGI, per germline. V dropped 0 bases and J dropped 5 bases, with 16 bases sitting between them. This CDR3 spans 16 amino acids. CDR3 bases: TGTGCCAGCAGTTACTCTACAGGAGAGTCGGCGTATGGCTACACCTTC. Protein sequence: CASSYSTGESAYGYTF.

This clonotype was seen repeatedly, ten times or more. The rearrangement uses TRBV23-1 and TRBJ1-4; D not certain. TRBV23-1 counts as an open reading frame of uncertain function. V was pared by 4 bases and J by 4 bases, with 13 bases between. This CDR3 has 15 residues. CDR3 nucleotides: TGCGCCAGCAGTCGTATGACTGCCTGTAATGAAAAACTGTTTTTT. This encodes CASSRMTACNEKLFF.

This clonotype was picked up many times. The V and J genes are TRBV7-9 and TRBJ1-5; D is possibly TRBD1 (5 bases). Trimming took off 5 bases at V and 4 bases at J, with 9 bases between the two ends. Germline V gene sequence: CDR1 SEHNR, CDR2 FQNEAQ (reference sequence). CDR3 length: 13 amino acids. The CDR3 nucleotides read TGTGCCAGCAGCATGGGGGGTAATCAGCCCCAGCATTTT. It yields the protein CASSMGGNQPQHF.

The chain recombines TRBV6-1 with TRBJ1-1; D unclear. With 5 bases removed from V and 7 bases from J, the gap between germline ends came to 11 bases. CDR1 MNHNS and CDR2 SASEGT come from the germline V gene. CDR3 length: 12 amino acids. CDR3 region: CASSSMLDEAFF. Here the CDR3 DNA reads TGTGCCAGCAGTTCCATGTTGGATGAAGCTTTCTTT.

V gene TRBV2 combines with J gene TRBJ1-2; possibly TRBD1 for D (6 bases). The V and J ends lost 4 bases and 2 bases respectively, with 11 bases between them. The CDR3 runs to 14 residues. Germline-derived CDR1 and CDR2 are SNHLY and FYNNEI. CDR3 DNA: TGTGCCAGCAGTGTGCGGGGGCGCAACTATGGCTACACCTTC. It yields the protein CASSVRGRNYGYTF.

Concerning this clonotype: A much larger clone differs by one base, so this may be a read error. Written as DNA, the CDR3 is TGTGCCAGCAGATTCACAGGGTTCGCTGGAGCTTTCTTT. Protein sequence: CASRFTGFAGAFF. V usage is TRBV6-6 and J usage is TRBJ1-1; a possible D gene is TRBD1 (6 bases). Germline assignment: CDR1 MNHNY and CDR2 SVGAGI (reference sequence). The V end was cut by 6 bases, the J end by 10 bases, with 18 bases between. CDR3 size: 13 residues.

The genes are TRBV15 and TRBJ2-2, with 8 bases matching TRBD2. The CDR3 has 15 amino acids. Germline V gene lookup returns CDR1 LNHNV and CDR2 YYDKDF (reference sequence). Germline trimming cut 3 bases from V and 4 bases from J; bases unmatched to any gene: 4. The CDR3 protein is CATSSGGAGTGELFF. For the CDR3, the DNA is TGTGCCACCAGCAGCGGGGGGGCGGGCACCGGGGAGCTGTTTTTT. Full variable domain (remainder filled in from reference TRBV15 and TRBJ2-2): DAMVIQNPRYQVTQFGKPVTLSCSQTLNHNVMYWYQQKSSQAPKLLFHYYDKDFNNEADTPDNFQSRRPNTSFCFLDIRSPGLGDTAMYLCATSSGGAGTGELFFGEGSRLTVL.

The chain couples TRBV24-1 to TRBJ1-2, with D perhaps TRBD1 (5 bases). Trimming stripped 9 bases from V and 2 bases from J, with 15 bases between. The CDR3 runs 14 residues. Germline CDR1 KGHDR, CDR2 SFDVKD. The CDR3 region is CATPDGGGNYGYTF. The CDR3 region has the DNA TGTGCCACCCCAGATGGGGGAGGAAACTATGGCTACACCTTC.

At least ten counts were recorded for this clonotype. J is TRBJ1-1 and V is TRBV12-3 or TRBV12-4; a possible D gene is TRBD1 (5 bases). Trimming removed 4 bases from V and 0 bases from J, with 12 bases in between. The CDR3 covers 15 residues. The CDR3 coding sequence is TGTGCCAGCAGTTCTCGGGACGGCATGAACACTGAAGCTTTCTTT. This gives the protein CASSSRDGMNTEAFF.

The chain joins TRBV20-1 to TRBJ1-1, with D tentatively TRBD1 (6 bases). Germline V lookup: CDR1 DFQATT, CDR2 SNEGSKA (reference sequence). V was clipped by 6 bases and J by 2 bases, with 10 bases between them. The CDR3 consists of 12 residues. Here the CDR3 reads CSAPGHNTEAFF. The CDR3 DNA reads TGCAGTGCCCCGGGACACAACACTGAAGCTTTCTTT.

In this sample, this clonotype turned up many times. V is TRBV29-1 and J is TRBJ2-5; D unclear. CDR1 is SQVTM and CDR2 is ANQGSEA in the germline V gene. V shed 4 bases and J shed 4 bases, with 7 bases lying between them. The CDR3 runs to 11 residues. CDR3 sequence: CSVVGRETQYF. The DNA of the CDR3 is TGCAGCGTTGTTGGACGAGAGACCCAGTACTTC.